The source of this TCR beta chain is a study of CD8+ T cells in alopecia areata. Treatment noted: oral pan-JAK inhibitor, 5-10 mg twice daily. RNA was isolated and reverse transcribed to cDNA, the sequencing template. Clones were read by immunoSEQ multiplex PCR, and TCRdb kept only the in-frame ones, dropping some. In the table there are over 120,000 clones, less than 70% of which are singletons. The CDR3 runs to 16 residues. V lost 5 bases, J lost 3 bases, and 9 bases stayed unmatched. Per the germline V gene, CDR1 is LGHNA and CDR2 is YSLEER. The J gene is TRBJ2-3, the V gene TRBV4-3; 9 bases map to TRBD1. This clonotype was obtained from a human donor with alopecia areata. This specimen was CD8+ T cells sorted from blood, taken at week 4, from a patient treated with tofacitinib. The CDR3 region has the DNA TGCGCCAGCAGCGGACGACAGGGGGGGAAGACAGATACGCAGTATTTT. Translating it yields CASSGRQGGKTDTQYF.